The 15 T cell receptor beta chains below all came from one sample that was sequenced in a study of shared clonotypes between healthy human individuals. The assay was immunoSEQ multiplex PCR, and TCRdb's table has in-frame clones only and misses some. Among around 1,000,000 clones listed, approximately 80% were seen once. The source material was memory CD4+ T cells from PBMCs. The subset is: CD45RA-negative fraction. All receptors derive from a man between 18 and 35 years old in good health. Some clones in this sample may be carry-over from other donors' samples.

The chain carries TRBV2 and TRBJ1-4; the D is unclear. Germline V gives CDR1 SNHLY, CDR2 FYNNEI. V was trimmed by 11 bases and J by 8 bases, leaving 12 bases between them. CDR3 length equals 11 residues. In DNA form, the CDR3 reads TGTGCCGTCCGAGCGTCGGAAAAACTGTTTTTT. It yields the protein CAVRASEKLFF.

This clone was seen just once. The V call is TRBV28, the J call TRBJ2-3, with 10 positions matching TRBD2. The CDR3 covers 15 residues. After removal of 6 bases from V and 5 bases from J, the junction contained 8 bases not matched to a gene. Germline V gives CDR1 MDHEN, CDR2 SYDVKM. The CDR3 sequence: CASSTLAGLGDTQYF. Written as DNA, the CDR3 is TGTGCCAGCAGCACACTAGCGGGATTGGGAGATACGCAGTATTTT.

This sequence joins TRBV19 and TRBJ1-3; no reliable D call. Per the germline V gene, CDR1 is LNHDA and CDR2 is SQIVND (reference sequence). The V end was cut by 3 bases, the J end by 0 bases, with 12 bases between. The CDR3 loop spans 16 amino acids. CDR3: CASSIVRPHSGNTIYF. The CDR3 DNA reads as TGTGCCAGTAGTATCGTCAGGCCTCACTCTGGAAACACCATATATTTT.

Comment on this clone: Other DNA sequences from this sample encode an identical CDR3 as well. The chain combines TRBV4-2 with TRBJ2-7; 7 bases match TRBD2. The CDR3 loop spans 16 amino acids. The V gene's germline CDR1 is LGHNA and CDR2 YNFKEQ. V gave up 0 bases and J gave up 2 bases; unmatched junction bases: 7. In DNA, the CDR3 is TGTGCCAGCAGCCAAGATGGGGCAGGGACTACCTACGAGCAGTACTTC. It encodes CASSQDGAGTTYEQYF.

V gene TRBV20-1 combines with J gene TRBJ1-2; no definite D call. CDR1 and CDR2 (germline): DFQATT, SNEGSKA (reference sequence). Between the trimmed V and J ends, which lost 5 bases and 3 bases, there was a span of 7 bases. The CDR3 loop spans 11 amino acids. CDR3 region: CSAVVYYGYTF. The CDR3 DNA sequence: TGCAGTGCTGTCGTCTACTATGGCTACACCTTC.

This chain links TRBV4-2 with TRBJ2-1, with TRBD1 matching over 7 bases. The CDR3 is made up of 14 amino acids. V trimming: 0 bases; J trimming: 9 bases; junction bases outside the gene matches: 5. The germline V gene has CDR1 LGHNA and CDR2 YNFKEQ. CDR3 amino acids: CASSQDKDRSEQFF. The CDR3 DNA is TGTGCCAGCAGCCAAGATAAGGACAGGAGTGAGCAGTTCTTC.

This clone was observed a single time. The same CDR3 is also encoded by other DNA sequences in this sample. The chain links TRBV7-9 to TRBJ2-3, with D unclear. Germline CDR1 and CDR2: SEHNR and FQNEAQ (reference sequence). The CDR3 is 14 residues long. V was cut by 3 bases and J by 0 bases, with 7 bases left in between. The DNA of the CDR3 is TGTGCCAGCAGCTTGGGCAGGAGCACAGATACGCAGTATTTT. Translating gives CASSLGRSTDTQYF.

The V and J genes are TRBV6-8 and TRBJ1-4; 7 nucleotides agree with TRBD1. The CDR3 loop spans 15 amino acids. In germline, CDR1 is MNHGY, CDR2 SAAAGT. Losses at the gene ends were 6 bases for V and 2 bases for J; bases not matched to a gene: 6. The CDR3 sequence is CASRKTGRTNEKLFF. CDR3 bases: TGTGCCAGCAGGAAGACAGGGAGGACTAATGAAAAACTGTTTTTT.

The rearrangement links TRBV14 to TRBJ2-7; D is perhaps TRBD2 (6 bases). Trimming left V 1 base short and J 6 bases short, with 19 bases between. The CDR3 runs to 16 residues. Germline CDR1 reads SGHDN; CDR2 reads FVKESK. The CDR3 DNA reads TGTGCCAGCAGCCAAGGGTTCCAGAGGAGGGCCGTCGAGCAGTACTTC. Its protein is CASSQGFQRRAVEQYF.

This chain connects TRBV27 to TRBJ2-3, with 9 bases aligning to TRBD1. The junction had 6 bases not matched to a gene; V was cut back by 3 bases and J by 2 bases. Germline V gene sequence: CDR1 MNHEY, CDR2 SMNVEV (reference sequence). The CDR3 consists of 16 residues. The CDR3 DNA follows: TGTGCCAGCAGTTTCGACAGGGGGAAACTCACAGATACGCAGTATTTT. As protein: CASSFDRGKLTDTQYF.

This clone was detected only a few times. This chain connects TRBV27 to TRBJ1-2; a weak D match, TRBD1 (5 bases). The length of the CDR3 is 15 residues. Germline values: CDR1 MNHEY, CDR2 SMNVEV (reference sequence). V was clipped by 4 bases and J by 8 bases, with 20 bases between them. CDR3 region: CASSSRVLRERGYTF. In DNA form, the CDR3 reads TGTGCCAGCAGTTCCAGGGTACTGCGAGAGCGCGGCTACACCTTC.

This clone was seen a handful of times. V is TRBV5-4 and J is TRBJ1-1, with 10 nucleotides matching TRBD1. The CDR3 runs 15 residues. Unmatched junction bases numbered 6, after V lost 4 bases and J lost 3 bases. The germline V gene has CDR1 SGHNT and CDR2 YYREEE (reference sequence). The DNA of the CDR3 is TGTGCCAGCAGCGTGAGGGACAGGGGCGACACTGAAGCTTTCTTT. Translated: CASSVRDRGDTEAFF.

CDR3 nucleotide sequence: TGTGCCAGCAGCCATGGTAACTCTGGGGCCAACGTCCTGACTTTC. Encoded protein: CASSHGNSGANVLTF. This chain connects TRBV5-8 to TRBJ2-6; D unclear. Trimming shortened V by 4 bases and J by 0 bases, and 8 bases separated the two germline ends. Looked up from germline, CDR1 is SGHTS and CDR2 is YDEGEE. The CDR3 has 15 residues.

The chain employs TRBV27 and TRBJ1-2; D is unclear. Trimming took 6 bases from V and 7 from J, leaving 18 bases between them. The CDR3 is 14 residues long. In germline, CDR1 is MNHEY, CDR2 SMNVEV (reference sequence). CDR3 in amino acids: CASSFNGVPGGYTF. CDR3 DNA: TGTGCCAGCAGCTTTAACGGGGTGCCGGGTGGCTACACCTTC.

The V and J genes are TRBV25-1 and TRBJ1-2; D not certain. The CDR3 spans 13 residues. V was pared by 1 base and J by 5 bases, with 8 bases between. Germline V gene data show CDR1 as MGHDK and CDR2 as SYGVNS. CDR3 in DNA: TGTGCCAGCAGTGAATTCCCGGGATATGGCTACACCTTC. Protein: CASSEFPGYGYTF.